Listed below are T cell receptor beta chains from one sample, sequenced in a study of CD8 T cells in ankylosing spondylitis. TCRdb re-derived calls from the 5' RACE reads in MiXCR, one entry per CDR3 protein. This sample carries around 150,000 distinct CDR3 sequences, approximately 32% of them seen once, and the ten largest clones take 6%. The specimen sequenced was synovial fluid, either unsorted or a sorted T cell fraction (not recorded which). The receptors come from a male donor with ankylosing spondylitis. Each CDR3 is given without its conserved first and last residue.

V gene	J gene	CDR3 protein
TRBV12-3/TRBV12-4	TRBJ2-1	ASSRTGGKGEQF
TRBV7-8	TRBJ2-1	ASRPKVGGLYNEQF
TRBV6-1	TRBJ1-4	ASSRVPGPGQNEKLF
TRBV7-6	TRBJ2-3	ASSPGSGTDTQY
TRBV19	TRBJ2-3	ASSIGGPSGGFSNTQY
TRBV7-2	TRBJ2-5	ASSLRGRGGSGAETQY
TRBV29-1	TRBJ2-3	SVSRGTDTQY
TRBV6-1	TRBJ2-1	ASSVAGVSYNEQF
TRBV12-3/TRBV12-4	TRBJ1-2	ASSADGSHWYGYT
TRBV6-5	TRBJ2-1	ASSYSVAHSYNEQF
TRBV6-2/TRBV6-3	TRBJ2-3	ASSRDSFTDTQY
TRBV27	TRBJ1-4	ASSKGNEKLF
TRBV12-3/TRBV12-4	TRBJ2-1	ASSSGRAGNEQF
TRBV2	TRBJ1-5	ASNEDRNQPQH
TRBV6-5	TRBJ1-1	ASSSGPGGRTEAF
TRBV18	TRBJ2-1	ASSPGTGVPNEQF
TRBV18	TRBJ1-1	ASSPPRNTEAF
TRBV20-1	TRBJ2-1	SARTSQRVRDEQF
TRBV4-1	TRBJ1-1	ASSQFRQGGSPEAF
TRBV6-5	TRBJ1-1	ASSYSPNRHTEAF
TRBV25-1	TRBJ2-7	ASMTGHDPGYEQY
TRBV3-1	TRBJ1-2	ASSPSQGINYGYT